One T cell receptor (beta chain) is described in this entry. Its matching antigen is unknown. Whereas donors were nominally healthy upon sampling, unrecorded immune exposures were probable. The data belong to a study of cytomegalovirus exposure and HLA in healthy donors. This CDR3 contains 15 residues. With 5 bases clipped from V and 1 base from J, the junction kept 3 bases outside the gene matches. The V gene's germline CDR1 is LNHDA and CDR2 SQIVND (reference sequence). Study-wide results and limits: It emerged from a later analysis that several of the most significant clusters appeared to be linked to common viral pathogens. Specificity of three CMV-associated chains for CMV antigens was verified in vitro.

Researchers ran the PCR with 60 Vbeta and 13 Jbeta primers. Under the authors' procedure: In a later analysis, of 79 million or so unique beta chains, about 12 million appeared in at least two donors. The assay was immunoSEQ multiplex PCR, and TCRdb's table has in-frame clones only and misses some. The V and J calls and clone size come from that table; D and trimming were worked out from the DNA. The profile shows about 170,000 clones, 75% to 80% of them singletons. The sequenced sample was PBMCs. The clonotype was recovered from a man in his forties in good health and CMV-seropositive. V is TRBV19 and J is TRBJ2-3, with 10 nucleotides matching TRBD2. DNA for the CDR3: TGTGCCAGTAGTCGGACTAGCGGTCGCACAGATACGCAGTATTTT. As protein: CASSRTSGRTDTQYF. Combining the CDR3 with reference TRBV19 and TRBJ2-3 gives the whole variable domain DGGITQSPKYLFRKEGQNVTLSCEQNLNHDAMYWYRQDPGQGLRLIYYSQIVNDFQKGDIAEGYSVSREKKESFPLTVTSAQKNPTAFYLCASSRTSGRTDTQYFGPGTRLTVL.